One T cell receptor beta chain is described in this entry. The data originate from a study of blood T cell repertoires in COVID-19. Original methodology: Estimation of nucleated cell counts relied on the amplification of reference gene primers. Some clones are missing from TCRdb's copy, which holds only in-frame ones; the method was immunoSEQ multiplex PCR. D and trimming were read from the DNA, whereas the V and J calls and clone size are those reported in that table. Here the sample spans some 160,000 clones, about 83% being singletons. The CDR3 extends over 18 amino acids. The V end was cut by 6 bases, the J end by 6 bases, with 29 bases between. Germline loops: CDR1 MNHEY, CDR2 SMNVEV (reference sequence).

Sequencing was done on a sample of peripheral blood. The receptor comes from a man in his 70s who had recovered from COVID-19. J is TRBJ1-1 and V is TRBV27, with D possibly TRBD1 on 5 matching bases. Written as DNA, the CDR3 is TGTGCCAGCAGCTGGGAGGGGATGAGGGGTGGTATAGAGGCTGAAGCTTTCTTT. This sequence encodes CASSWEGMRGGIEAEAFF.